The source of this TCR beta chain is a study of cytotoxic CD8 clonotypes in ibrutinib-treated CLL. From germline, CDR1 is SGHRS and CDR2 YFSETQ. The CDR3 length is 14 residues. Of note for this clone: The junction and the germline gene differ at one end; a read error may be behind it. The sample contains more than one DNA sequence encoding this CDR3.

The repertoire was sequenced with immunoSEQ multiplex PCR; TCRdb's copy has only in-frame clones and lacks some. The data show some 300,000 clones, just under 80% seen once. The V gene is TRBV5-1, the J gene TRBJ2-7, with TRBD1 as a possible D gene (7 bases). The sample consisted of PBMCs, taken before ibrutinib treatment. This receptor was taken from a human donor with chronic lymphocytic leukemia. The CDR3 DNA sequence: TGTGCCAGCAGCTTGGAGGGACAGTCCTACGAGCAGTACTTC. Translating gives CASSLEGQSYEQYF.